This TCR beta chain was retrieved from a study of chronic HIV infection and antiretroviral therapy. CDR1 is MNHNY, CDR2 SVGAGI, per germline (reference sequence). V was shortened by 6 bases and J by 8 bases, with 19 bases between the two germline ends. The CDR3 is made up of 15 amino acids. TCRdb used MiXCR to reprocess the 5' RACE reads, holding one entry per CDR3 protein. The sample shows 45,000 to 55,000 distinct CDR3 sequences, 19% of them seen only once. This clonotype was seen repeatedly, ten times or more. The sequenced sample was peripheral blood. The receptor was isolated from an adult who had HIV and had not received antiretroviral therapy, or was an uninfected healthy control (not recorded which). The V gene is TRBV6-6, the J gene TRBJ1-4; unclear D gene. The CDR3 is CASRDGPSPEEKLFF. DNA of the CDR3: TGTGCCAGCAGGGACGGGCCCTCTCCCGAAGAAAAACTGTTTTTT.